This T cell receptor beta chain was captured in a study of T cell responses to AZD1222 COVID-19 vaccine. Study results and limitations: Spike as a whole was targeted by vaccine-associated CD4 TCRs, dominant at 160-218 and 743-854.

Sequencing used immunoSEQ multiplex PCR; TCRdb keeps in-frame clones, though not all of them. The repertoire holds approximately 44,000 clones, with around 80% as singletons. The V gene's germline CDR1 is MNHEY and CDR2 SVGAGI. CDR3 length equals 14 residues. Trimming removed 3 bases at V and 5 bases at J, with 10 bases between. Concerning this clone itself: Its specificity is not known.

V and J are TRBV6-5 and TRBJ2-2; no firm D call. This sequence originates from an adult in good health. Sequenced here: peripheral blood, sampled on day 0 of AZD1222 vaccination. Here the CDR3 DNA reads TGTGCCAGCAGTTATGCTCCAGCAACCGGGGAGCTGTTTTTT. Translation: CASSYAPATGELFF.